These 5 T cell receptor beta chains share one sample of origin, sequenced in a study of regulatory T cells in long-lasting Graves disease. The time point is: newly diagnosed GD, antithyroid drugs for less than 3 months. PBMC-derived RNA was used for the TCR library. Both iRepertoire HTBI primers and Arm-PCR of CDR3 regions were used to build the TCR beta libraries. A single record per CDR3 protein comes from TCRdb applying MiXCR to the multiplex PCR reads. The sample consists of just over 600,000 distinct CDR3 sequences, under 20% of them appearing once. The sample was also linked to a second study, of T cells in Graves' hyperthyroidism and ophthalmopathy.

This sample comprised peripheral blood mononuclear cells (PBMCs), obtained at new diagnosis, from a patient treated with antithyroid drugs. The receptors were sampled from a woman under 40 with Graves disease.

The V call is TRBV14, the J call TRBJ2-7; maybe TRBD2 (5 bases). The V gene's germline CDR1 is SGHDN and CDR2 FVKESK. The V end was cut by 3 bases, the J end by 7 bases, with 13 bases between. The CDR3 extends over 13 amino acids. The DNA of the CDR3 is TGTGCCAGCAGCCATTCCGCACCGGGAGAGCAGTACTTC. Protein product: CASSHSAPGEQYF.

This clonotype was recorded many times. V is TRBV28 and J is TRBJ1-5; 10 positions agree with TRBD1. The CDR3 sequence is 14 residues long. The ends lost 6 bases at V and 7 bases at J; junction bases unmatched: 6. The V gene's germline CDR1 is MDHEN and CDR2 SYDVKM. The CDR3 sequence is CASSGTGVQQPQHF. The CDR3, as DNA: TGTGCCAGCAGCGGGACAGGGGTACAACAGCCCCAGCATTTT.

Ten or more counts support this clonotype. The rearrangement uses TRBV7-2 and TRBJ1-4, with D unclear. Germline V gene sequence: CDR1 SGHTA, CDR2 FQGNSA. This CDR3 spans 15 amino acids. Trimming shortened V by 0 bases and J by 3 bases, and 8 bases separated the two germline ends. The CDR3 sequence: CASSLAGFSNEKLFF. Written as DNA, the CDR3 is TGTGCCAGCAGCTTAGCGGGATTCTCTAATGAAAAACTGTTTTTT.

This clonotype was observed at least ten times. The genes are TRBV7-8 and TRBJ1-4; D is uncertain. The CDR3 is 15 amino acids. Trimming cost V 2 bases and J 3 bases, with 10 bases left between them. CDR1 SGHVS and CDR2 FQNEAQ come from the germline V gene. The CDR3, as DNA: TGTGCCAGCAGCTTAAGAGACGGGGCTAATGAAAAACTGTTTTTT. It yields the protein CASSLRDGANEKLFF.

This clonotype was counted at least ten times. The chain links TRBV6-1 to TRBJ2-2; 8 bases are shared with TRBD2. V lost 7 bases and J lost 1; bases outside the gene matches: 5. This CDR3 spans 15 amino acids. Germline values: CDR1 MNHNS, CDR2 SASEGT. In DNA form, the CDR3 reads TGTGCCAGCATAGGCAGCGGGAGGAACACCGGGGAGCTGTTTTTT. Its translation: CASIGSGRNTGELFF.